These T cell receptor beta chains were read from a single sample in a study of blood T cell repertoires in COVID-19. Clones were sequenced by immunoSEQ multiplex PCR, and TCRdb holds only the in-frame ones, with some missing. The table shows roughly 160,000 clones, with 70% to 90% occurring only once. Sequencing was done on a sample of peripheral blood. Receptors originate from a woman at least 80 years old with COVID-19, enrolled during active disease. CDR3s include the opening cysteine and the closing phenylalanine or tryptophan. A D gene is named only where the DNA matches it firmly. Only part of the rows carry a size: once, few, many, or a class if the clone is expanded.

j_call clone_size v_call d_call cdr3_aa cdr3_nt
TRBJ1-4 NA TRBV7-2 NA CASSVGGSYEKLFF TGTGCCAGCAGCGTTGGGGGGAGTTACGAAAAACTGTTTTTT
TRBJ2-1 few TRBV7-2 TRBD2 CASSLVVGAGVRNEQFF TGTGCCAGCAGCTTAGTAGTGGGAGCGGGAGTAAGGAATGAGCAGTTCTTC
TRBJ1-2 NA TRBV19 NA CASSIIGGNYGYTF TGTGCCAGTAGTATAATAGGCGGTAACTATGGCTACACCTTC
TRBJ1-5 NA TRBV7-2 NA CASSRSRLQPQHF TGTGCCAGCAGCCGATCCAGGTTGCAGCCCCAGCATTTT
TRBJ2-4 NA TRBV6-2/TRBV6-3 TRBD1 CASSYRQGTKNIQYF TGTGCCAGCAGTTACCGACAGGGAACCAAAAACATTCAGTACTTC
TRBJ2-3 NA TRBV5-4 TRBD1 CASSYGTGVTDTQYF TGTGCCAGCAGCTACGGGACAGGGGTCACAGATACGCAGTATTTT
TRBJ1-1 NA TRBV6-1 NA CASSEMGTPEAFF TGTGCCAGCAGTGAAATGGGCACACCGGAAGCTTTCTTT
TRBJ1-6 NA TRBV14 NA CASSQRESNSPLHF TGTGCCAGCAGCCAGAGGGAGTCCAATTCACCCCTCCACTTT
TRBJ1-1 NA TRBV19 NA CASRLQGPNTEAFF TGTGCCAGTAGATTACAGGGACCGAACACTGAAGCTTTCTTT
TRBJ1-5 NA TRBV15 TRBD1 CATSRGQGWNQPQHF TGTGCCACCAGCAGAGGACAGGGATGGAATCAGCCCCAGCATTTT
TRBJ1-2 NA TRBV6-5 NA CASSYSGAGANYGYTF TGTGCCAGCAGTTACTCGGGGGCAGGAGCCAACTATGGCTACACCTTC
TRBJ1-5 few TRBV4-3 NA CASSQGYDSTPSPQHF TGCGCCAGCAGCCAAGGCTATGACAGTACCCCTTCGCCCCAGCATTTT
TRBJ1-6 NA TRBV6-5 NA CASSQRTDNSPLHF TGTGCCAGCAGTCAGCGAACCGATAATTCACCCCTCCACTTT
TRBJ2-1 NA TRBV29-1 NA CSVLRGGGYNEQFF TGCAGCGTACTTAGGGGAGGGGGCTACAATGAGCAGTTCTTC
TRBJ2-1 NA TRBV4-3 NA CVSSQEIARANSYNEQFF TGCGTCAGCAGCCAAGAAATAGCGCGAGCCAACTCCTACAATGAGCAGTTCTTC
TRBJ2-2 NA TRBV3-1/TRBV3-2 NA CASSQETRPSIRELFF TGTGCCAGCAGCCAAGAGACGAGGCCGAGTATCCGGGAGCTGTTTTTT
TRBJ1-2 NA TRBV10-3 NA CAISESRGYGYTF TGTGCCATCAGTGAGTCGCGAGGTTATGGCTACACCTTC
TRBJ2-1 NA TRBV7-3 NA CASSQGGSYNEQFF TGTGCCAGCAGCCAGGGGGGCTCCTACAATGAGCAGTTCTTC
TRBJ2-1 NA TRBV28 TRBD1 CASRKRTGTYNEQFF TGTGCCAGCAGGAAAAGGACAGGAACCTACAATGAGCAGTTCTTC
TRBJ1-5 medium-sized TRBV7-2 NA CASSLTGGNQPQHF TGTGCCAGCAGCTTGACAGGAGGAAATCAGCCCCAGCATTTT
TRBJ2-2 NA TRBV5-5 TRBD1 CASISGQKDRELFF TGTGCCAGCATCTCGGGACAGAAGGACCGGGAGCTGTTTTTT
TRBJ2-7 NA TRBV2 TRBD2 CASSEGGLDLSYEQYF TGTGCCAGCAGTGAAGGAGGACTAGACCTCTCCTACGAGCAGTACTTC
TRBJ1-6 NA TRBV5-4 TRBD1 CASSSGGGYNSPLHF TGTGCCAGCAGCTCAGGGGGCGGGTATAATTCACCCCTCCACTTT
TRBJ2-6 NA TRBV7-2 TRBD1 CASSLARLIGRGPGANVLTF TGTGCCAGCAGCTTAGCGCGTTTGATCGGCAGGGGGCCTGGGGCCAACGTCCTGACTTTC
TRBJ1-1 NA TRBV2 NA CASRSGGAWNTEAFF TGTGCCAGCAGGTCCGGCGGGGCGTGGAACACTGAAGCTTTCTTT
TRBJ1-1 few TRBV20-1 NA CSANKNTEAFF TGCAGTGCTAACAAAAACACTGAAGCTTTCTTT
TRBJ2-3 NA TRBV28 TRBD2 CASRTSGRVWSDTQYF TGTGCCAGCCGGACTAGCGGGAGGGTTTGGTCAGATACGCAGTATTTT
TRBJ1-5 NA TRBV5-5 NA CASSTGPGTYQPQHF TGTGCCAGCAGCACGGGACCCGGGACATATCAGCCCCAGCATTTT
TRBJ2-3 NA TRBV28 NA CASSLGLGGNTQYF TGTGCCAGCAGTTTAGGGCTTGGGGGGAATACGCAGTATTTT
TRBJ1-3 NA TRBV5-4 NA CASSFKSRGNTIYF TGTGCCAGCAGCTTTAAGTCGAGAGGAAACACCATATATTTT
TRBJ1-4 NA TRBV2 TRBD1 CASRPTGPNEKLFF TGTGCCAGCAGGCCGACAGGGCCTAATGAAAAACTGTTTTTT
TRBJ2-5 NA TRBV6-6 TRBD2 CASSYFSSGYQETQYF TGTGCCAGCAGTTACTTTTCTAGCGGGTATCAAGAGACCCAGTACTTC
TRBJ1-4 few TRBV5-6 TRBD1 CASSSRDSNEKLFF TGTGCCAGCAGCTCCCGGGACAGTAATGAAAAACTGTTTTTT
TRBJ2-3 few TRBV7-9 TRBD2 CASKEVTSGTDTQYF TGTGCCAGCAAGGAGGTGACTAGCGGCACAGATACGCAGTATTTT
TRBJ1-4 NA TRBV29-1 TRBD1 CSVGDRANEKLFF TGCAGCGTCGGGGACAGAGCTAATGAAAAACTGTTTTTT
TRBJ1-3 NA TRBV7-2 NA CASSPVGGLSGNTIYF TGTGCCAGCAGCCCCGTGGGGGGGCTGAGTGGAAACACCATATATTTT
TRBJ1-1 NA TRBV12-5 NA CASGLVGGTEAFF TGTGCTAGTGGTTTGGTGGGGGGCACTGAAGCTTTCTTT
TRBJ2-1 NA TRBV9 TRBD1 CASSVDRGWGYNEQFF TGTGCCAGCAGCGTAGACAGGGGATGGGGGTACAATGAGCAGTTCTTC
TRBJ1-5 NA TRBV5-5 TRBD1 CASSLGDRAGNQPQHF TGTGCCAGCAGCTTGGGGGACAGGGCGGGCAATCAGCCCCAGCATTTT
TRBJ1-2 NA TRBV28 NA CASSFDLIGYTF TGTGCCAGCAGTTTCGACTTAATTGGCTACACCTTC
TRBJ2-3 NA TRBV29-1 NA CSVVKGPRTDTQYF TGCAGCGTTGTGAAGGGGCCCCGCACAGATACGCAGTATTTT
TRBJ1-5 few TRBV28 NA CASSLRYHRAGNQPQHF TGTGCCAGCAGTTTACGCTACCACAGGGCTGGCAATCAGCCCCAGCATTTT
TRBJ1-1 NA TRBV2 NA CASSEAMGRTEAFF TGTGCCAGCAGTGAAGCAATGGGGCGTACTGAAGCTTTCTTT
TRBJ1-2 NA TRBV5-6 NA CASSLQGFAGYTF TGTGCCAGCAGCTTGCAGGGGTTCGCGGGCTACACCTTC
TRBJ2-7 once TRBV6-1 NA CASSEALPTVSYEQYF TGTGCCAGCAGTGAAGCCCTACCGACAGTCAGCTACGAGCAGTACTTC
TRBJ2-3 once TRBV2 TRBD1 CASRETGGSTDTQYF TGTGCCAGCAGGGAGACAGGGGGCAGCACAGATACGCAGTATTTT
TRBJ1-1 NA TRBV6-2/TRBV6-3 NA CASSSRTISNTEAFF TGTGCCAGCAGTTCAAGGACAATTTCGAACACTGAAGCTTTCTTT
TRBJ1-4 NA TRBV6-5 NA CASSIVGGDEKLFF TGTGCCAGCAGTATAGTGGGAGGGGATGAAAAACTGTTTTTT
TRBJ1-2 many TRBV7-9 TRBD1 CASSSWTGEDGYTF TGTGCCAGCAGCTCATGGACAGGGGAGGATGGCTACACCTTC
TRBJ1-4 NA TRBV14 NA CASSQVLGSATNEKLFF TGTGCCAGCAGCCAAGTATTGGGCAGTGCAACTAATGAAAAACTGTTTTTT
TRBJ1-1 NA TRBV15 NA CATSRGASMNTEAFF TGTGCCACCAGCAGAGGGGCGTCGATGAACACTGAAGCTTTCTTT